This T cell receptor beta chain was documented in a study of cytomegalovirus exposure and HLA in healthy donors (dated by TCRdb to 2015 to 2018). About the investigation overall: According to an earlier analysis of around 600 of the donors, about 170 million T cells yielded 90 million to 130 million unique TCR beta sequences and less than 300 Gb of sequence data. On average, around 240,000 unique TCR beta nucleotide sequences were sequenced per donor among a few hundred genotyped donors of the cohort, with around 19% of those sequences being non-productive. In addition to the first cohort of 500 to 850 subjects, a separate validation cohort of 120 different subjects was used. An early release that covered roughly 600 HLA-typed donors contained approximately 300 gigabases of sequencing data and 80 million or so unique TCR sequences. To predict cytomegalovirus infection status, the study brought together high-throughput TCR immunosequencing, statistical association of individual TCRs with disease status, and machine learning. Donor age, sex, ethnicity and CMV serostatus were compiled together with the repertoire data. In a later genetic analysis, genome-wide SNP genotypes for about three fifths of the roughly 670 donors were used, and that subset was treated as a discovery cohort. A later analysis re-analyzed previously published TCR beta repertoires from approximately 670 donors and added high-resolution HLA genotyping to study TCR occurrence patterns. Typing coverage varied by locus: about 620-630 donors for A, B, C, DRB1 and DQB1; roughly 510 for DQA1; over 600 for DPA1; approximately 470 for DPB1. Rather than drawing on any new phenotypic data, the later analysis identified candidate immune exposures from TCR beta sequences and the way those sequences occurred across donors. The study aimed to test whether cataloging public T cell receptors could reveal signatures of past pathogen exposure. An earlier analysis of 587 of the donors used high-throughput TCR beta sequencing to judge whether each TCR beta V gene segment behaved as functional or pseudogenic. Several DR-DQ haplotypes were treated as single units for association and clustering because of strong linkage in the cohort. HLA typing covered class I and class II loci at four-digit resolution. All discovery cohort repertoires had been generated on a single sequencing platform. The genetic ancestry cluster associated with self-reported Caucasian donors included 65% to 90% of the 350 to 500 genotyped donors. Using immunosequencing, the study profiled T cell repertoires from about 610 subjects and related those repertoires to cytomegalovirus serostatus. Summary of the overall study and its limitations: Several of the top co-occurrence clusters appeared to be linked to parvovirus B19, influenza, CMV and Epstein-Barr virus, according to a later analysis. Three of the identified cytomegalovirus-associated TCR beta chains were confirmed in vitro to be specific for cytomegalovirus antigens. Linkage disequilibrium might explain the correlated functional status among segregating V segments, but an unknown experimental factor could not be ruled out. In a later analysis, TCR association rates were found to vary across HLA loci, with the most associated TCRs seen for DRB1 alleles and the fewest for HLA-C alleles. Most TCR sequences were seen in very few donors, while some public TCRs were found in many individuals. HLA typing was unavailable for some donors at each locus, so association tests used only the typed subset. The only immune exposure information available for the cohort was CMV serostatus. When HLA alleles, especially DR and DQ, strongly co-occurred, attributing TCR associations to individual alleles was difficult. The authors suggested that the approach could potentially be generalized to other disease states and immunological phenotypes. A total of around 150 TCR beta chains were listed by the study as associated with cytomegalovirus. A further reported finding was that TCR beta sequences accurately predicted the HLA-A and HLA-B alleles for most subjects in the first cohort. An earlier analysis of 587 of the donors showed that most TCR beta V segments appeared in productive rearrangements either about 87% or about 30% of the time, which broadly matched IMGT annotations. Because the 87-base-pair reads could not distinguish some IMGT-functional V segments, including TRBV6-2 and TRBV6-3, those segments were excluded. The sequencing pipeline was judged likely to have produced a cluster of highly shared sequence variants as a technical artifact. Only TCR beta chains were sequenced in this cohort, and the absence of alpha or paired-chain data limited detectable features. Sequencing depth was assumed to be roughly uniform across donors in the presence/absence analyses, though that assumption may not hold. In a later analysis, most CMV-associated TCR beta chains were found to appear HLA-restricted, with HLA associations seemingly driven largely by CMV exposure. Because counts were too low, about 15 rarely observed V segments, including chromosome 9 orphons, were left out of the earlier analysis of several hundred of the donors. In both the original and validation cohorts, the classifier was reported to diagnose cytomegalovirus status with high specificity and sensitivity. In a later analysis, HLA-associated TCR beta chains showed more clonal expansion and lower generation probabilities than non-associated chains that were equally common. A later genetic analysis associated a missense DCLRE1C variant with V-gene and J-gene trimming of TCR beta chains, and an independent cohort replicated the association. According to a later genetic analysis, donors in an Asian-associated ancestry cluster had fewer N-insertions in productive TCRs than the approximately 710-donor mean. A later analysis associated 15,000 or so TCR beta sequences with specific HLA alleles at a false discovery rate of 0.05.

In total, around 600 healthy bone marrow donors made up the cohort. All cohort members were sampled while nominally healthy, although unrecorded immune exposures were likely present. The donor tested CMV seronegative, placing the donor among the 352 seronegative members of the cohort. Every donor gave a peripheral blood sample, and the peripheral blood mononuclear cells from that sample were used for TCR beta sequencing. Genomic DNA extraction from the blood cell samples was performed with the Qiagen DNeasy Blood Extraction Kit. In the case of this clone: This clone's antigen is unknown. One base away there is no much larger clone; base qualities are not given.

Reading from cysteine to phenylalanine, the CDR3 counts 16 amino acids. The read is trimmed to its CDR3 DNA, 48 bases read in frame from base 1. Trimming accounts for 1 base at V and 7 bases at J, while the number of junction bases matched to no gene is 7. Via the germline V gene, CDR1 is SGHDT and CDR2 YYEEEE. Library creation used the immunoSEQ multiplex PCR assay. For the multiplex PCR, a mixture combining 60 forward primers for TCR Vbeta segments and 13 reverse primers for TCR Jbeta segments was used. The CDR3 region of rearranged TCR beta genes was amplified from genomic DNA with a multiplex PCR assay. Amplified TCR beta libraries were sequenced as 87-base-pair reads on the Illumina HiSeq System. The paper's processing steps were these. A later analysis tallied 75 million to 95 million unique TCR beta chains across the 700 or so repertoires, and approximately 9.9 million of those chains were shared by two or more donors. Raw reads were error-corrected and collapsed into unique sequences by a nearest-neighbor algorithm in which closely related sequences were merged to remove PCR and sequencing errors. To assign V, D and J gene segments, CDR3 sequences were aligned to IMGT reference sequences. For a sequence to be retained, at least a six-nucleotide match to both a V gene segment and a J gene segment was required. Rearrangements were classified as productive when the CDR3 lacked stop codons and remained in frame with V and J, and all other rearrangements were classified as non-productive. CDR3 was defined by IMGT convention, running from the second conserved V-encoded cysteine to the conserved J-encoded phenylalanine. The earlier analysis of 550 to 650 of the donors excluded any sequence lacking an unambiguous match to a single V gene segment. In an earlier analysis of 587 of the donors, V segments were called functional above 56.7% productive rearrangements and were called segregating when the between-donor standard deviation exceeded 5%. A statistical classification framework was developed to diagnose cytomegalovirus status using the catalog of TCR beta chain sequences. In a later analysis, TCR nucleotide sequences were compared against IMGT/GENE-DB human TR gene sequences so that V and J genes could be assigned. The TCRdist pipeline was used in a later analysis to assign CDR3 sequences and most-parsimonious VDJ recombination scenarios. A later analysis defined each TCR beta chain by its CDR3 amino acid sequence plus V-gene family, and excluded reads lacking a unique V-gene family. A later analysis removed roughly 590 highly shared, low-generation-probability nucleotide sequences to deal with suspected cross-contamination and a sequencing artifact. In a later analysis, a clonal expansion index was calculated for each public chain from normalized within-repertoire ranks of inferred template counts. Generation probabilities in a later analysis came from a VDJ recombination model fitted to out-of-frame rearrangements, and those results were checked against IGoR. Hypergeometric tests were used in a later analysis to score TCR-TCR, TCR-HLA and TCR-CMV co-occurrence, with a repertoire-size bias correction applied to the TCR pairs. False discovery rates were estimated in a later analysis by permuting HLA or CMV assignments 20 times. In a later analysis, co-occurring TCRs were grouped with DBSCAN, and TCRdist sequence similarity was added when clustering was performed within HLA-allele-positive subsets. Repertoires with fewer than 30,000 or more than 120,000 public chains were left out of co-occurrence clustering, as were a handful of repertoires with anomalous nucleotide sharing. Sourced from immuneACCESS, this table was stored by TCRdb with only in-frame sequences that have V and J called. A share of the clones is absent; for the studies checked, an unresolved V gene accounts for under half, and the remainder has no known explanation. D and trimming were read from the DNA, whereas the V and J calls and clone size are those reported in that table. A total of about 190,000 clones appear in this sample, around 87% of them only once. The ten largest clonotypes hold roughly 1.3% of the sample.

The sequence was collected from a man aged 25 to 40 in good health and CMV-seronegative. The sequence joins TRBV5-6 to TRBJ2-1; 11 bases in the junction line up with TRBD1. Sequenced input: PBMCs. The sequenced DNA is TGTGCCAGCAGCTTGTGGGACAGGGGGTCATTAAATGAGCAGTTCTTC. The resulting protein is CASSLWDRGSLNEQFF.